The T cell receptor beta chain under discussion was sequenced for a study of blood T cells in healthy people across ages. CDR1 is WNHNN, CDR2 SYGVQD, per germline (reference sequence). The CDR3 runs 14 residues. The J segment lost 2 bases and the V segment lost 5 bases, leaving 5 bases of the junction unmatched. This clonotype was observed at least ten times. A second PCR, run for roughly 7 to 11 cycles, used a sample-barcoded 5' primer plus a J-beta primer mix. Each cDNA molecule was tagged by a template-switch adaptor that had 12 random nucleotides. Each single sample gave us at least 3 million CDR3-containing paired-end reads. TCRdb ran MiXCR on the 5' RACE reads and lists one entry per CDR3 protein. The sample records 1.5 million to 2 million distinct CDR3 sequences, 25% to 30% being singletons.

The clonotype originates from a woman aged 25 to 45 in good health. The sample was blood. The rearrangement uses TRBV10-1 and TRBJ2-5; 7 bases agree with TRBD1. The CDR3 DNA reads TGCGCCAGCAGTCTTTCGACAGGGCAAGAGACCCAGTACTTC. It codes for CASSLSTGQETQYF.